Below, 4 T cell receptor beta chains from the same sample are listed, as sequenced in a study of blood T cell repertoires in COVID-19. Clones were sequenced by immunoSEQ multiplex PCR, and TCRdb holds only the in-frame ones, with some missing. The sample gives 160,000 or so clones, over 75% of which show up once; approximately 6.2% is in the top ten. Material: peripheral blood. The receptors were sampled from a man between 70 and 80 years old with active or convalescent COVID-19.

The V gene is TRBV4-2, the J gene TRBJ1-2; D unclear. This CDR3 is 16 amino acids long. Germline loops: CDR1 LGHNA, CDR2 YNFKEQ. Trimming shortened V by 0 bases and J by 8 bases, and 19 bases separated the two germline ends. The CDR3, as DNA: TGTGCCAGCAGCCAAGATACTATAGGGCCCCGGGAAGGCTACACCTTC. As protein: CASSQDTIGPREGYTF.

This rearrangement joins TRBV12-5 to TRBJ2-1; TRBD1 aligns across 7 bases. The length of the CDR3 is 15 residues. Per the germline V gene, CDR1 is LGHNT and CDR2 is FRNRAP. V trimming: 0 bases; J trimming: 8 bases; junction bases outside the gene matches: 7. This CDR3 reads CASGLVITGDDEQFF. The CDR3 DNA reads as TGTGCTAGTGGTTTGGTAATCACAGGGGACGATGAGCAGTTCTTC.

The rearrangement links TRBV6-6 to TRBJ1-5; TRBD1 matches 10 bases. The V gene end was trimmed by 6 bases and the J gene end by 5 bases; junction bases not matched to a gene: 4. The CDR3 contains 14 residues. CDR1 and CDR2 (germline): MNHNY, SVGAGI (reference sequence). The CDR3 DNA follows: TGTGCCAGCAGCCCGGGACAGGGGTATCAGCCCCAGCATTTT. It translates to CASSPGQGYQPQHF.

The chain carries TRBV6-2 or TRBV6-3 and TRBJ1-5; D unclear. This CDR3 spans 12 amino acids. V was trimmed by 4 bases and J by 3 bases, leaving 4 bases between them. The V gene's germline CDR1 is MNHEY and CDR2 SVGEGT. The DNA of the CDR3 is TGTGCCAGCAGTTTATTCAATCAGCCCCAGCATTTT. It translates to CASSLFNQPQHF.